These 14 T cell receptor beta chains originate from one sample sequenced in a study of breast tumors, draining lymph nodes, adjacent tissues. One entry per CDR3 protein results from TCRdb running MiXCR on the multiplex PCR reads. The data hold under 350,000 distinct CDR3 sequences, with about 33% observed a single time. Axillary draining lymph nodes of breast cancer patients supplied the node samples. Material for sequencing was axillary lymph node tissue. Receptors originate from a female donor with breast cancer. Some clones in this sample may be carry-over from other donors' samples.

In its sample, this clonotype was seen many times. This chain uses TRBV7-3 with TRBJ1-5, with D uncertain. The CDR3 consists of 11 residues. V dropped 7 bases and J dropped 7 bases, with 8 bases sitting between them. The germline CDR1 and CDR2 sequences are SGHTA and FQGTGA. CDR3 in amino acids: CASTTPQPQHF. Written as DNA, the CDR3 is TGTGCCAGCACCACCCCGCAGCCCCAGCATTTT. Full variable domain (remainder filled in from reference TRBV7-3 and TRBJ1-5): GAGVSQTPSNKVTEKGKYVELRCDPISGHTALYWYRQSLGQGPEFLIYFQGTGAADDSGLPNDRFFAVRPEGSVSTLKIQRTERGDSAVYLCASTTPQPQHFGDGTRLSIL.

This clonotype was picked up many times. V is TRBV20-1 and J is TRBJ1-3; TRBD1 is a possible D gene (6 bases). V lost 2 bases and J 1 base, leaving 12 bases between the germline ends. This CDR3 spans 15 amino acids. CDR1 and CDR2 (germline): DFQATT, SNEGSKA (reference sequence). Here the CDR3 reads CSARRQASSGNTIYF. The CDR3 coding sequence is TGCAGTGCTAGACGACAGGCGTCTTCTGGAAACACCATATATTTT.

This clonotype was found many times. J is TRBJ2-7 and V is TRBV19, with 7 bases lining up with TRBD2. There are 14 residues in the CDR3. V gave up 6 bases and J gave up 0 bases; unmatched junction bases: 5. Looked up from germline, CDR1 is LNHDA and CDR2 is SQIVND (reference sequence). CDR3 loop: CASRPGLFSYEQYF. CDR3 in DNA: TGTGCCAGTAGGCCGGGACTATTCTCCTACGAGCAGTACTTC.

Points on this clonotype: This could be a read error, since a much larger clone is one nucleotide away. The rearrangement joins TRBV19 to TRBJ2-3, with D perhaps given as TRBD1 or TRBD2 (5 bases each). The CDR3 is 15 residues long. The V end lost 4 bases, the J end lost 3 bases, and 14 bases lay between the germline ends. Germline loops: CDR1 LNHDA, CDR2 SQIVND (reference sequence). CDR3: CASSKGDSFTDTQYF. DNA for the CDR3: TGTGCCAGTAGTAAGGGAGACAGCTTTACAGATACGCAGTATTTT.

This clonotype was found once. Possible read error: a much larger clone is one base away. The chain couples TRBV12-5 to TRBJ1-2, with unresolved D. Trimming pared 3 bases from V and 2 bases from J, leaving 7 bases between. Germline V gives CDR1 LGHNT, CDR2 FRNRAP. CDR3 length equals 13 residues. CDR3 sequence (DNA): TGTGCTAGTGGTTTCGGAAACAACTATGGCTACACCTTC. Translating gives CASGFGNNYGYTF.

The chain uses TRBV19 and TRBJ1-6; TRBD1 might be the D (5 bases). The CDR3 loop spans 17 amino acids. CDR1 is LNHDA, CDR2 SQIVND, per germline (reference sequence). V shed 6 bases and J shed 4 bases, with 19 bases lying between them. This chain's CDR3 is CASRPLSGAQYNSPLHF. The DNA for the CDR3 is TGTGCCAGTAGACCCTTGAGTGGGGCGCAGTATAATTCACCCCTCCACTTT.

With respect to this clonotype: This clone may be a read error of a much larger clone one base away. The J gene is TRBJ2-5, the V gene TRBV5-5; D gene uncertain. V shed 1 base and J shed 1 base, with 8 bases lying between them. In germline, CDR1 is SGHKS, CDR2 YYEKEE (reference sequence). The CDR3 extends over 14 amino acids. CDR3 nucleotide sequence: TGTGCCAGCAGCTTGTGGCAGACCCAAGAGACCCAGTACTTC. This gives the protein CASSLWQTQETQYF.

About this clonotype: Its ends do not fully match the called genes, so a read error is possible. The rearrangement links TRBV7-2 to TRBJ2-7; D is possibly TRBD1 (6 bases). Per germline, CDR1 SGHTA and CDR2 FQGNSA. CDR3 length: 14 residues. CDR3 in amino acids: CASSRTESAYERYF. CDR3 DNA sequence: TGTGCCAGCAGCCGGACAGAGTCTGCCTACGAGCGGTACTTC.

This clonotype came up many times. V usage is TRBV5-5 and J usage is TRBJ1-5; tentative D call: TRBD1 (6 bases). Trimming stripped 4 bases from V and 0 bases from J, with 17 bases between. Germline CDR1 is SGHKS and CDR2 is YYEKEE (reference sequence). This CDR3 region has 17 residues. The CDR3 reads CASSPRGVGNSNQPQHF. The CDR3 coding sequence is TGTGCCAGCAGCCCGAGGGGGGTGGGGAATAGCAATCAGCCCCAGCATTTT.

The rearrangement links TRBV6-6 to TRBJ2-3, with 8 bases identical to TRBD2. Looked up from germline, CDR1 is MNHNY and CDR2 is SVGAGI (reference sequence). There are 20 residues in the CDR3. The ends lost 6 bases at V and 1 base at J; junction bases unmatched: 21. The chain's CDR3 is CASSPRGASGPNRGTDTQYF. DNA of the CDR3: TGTGCCAGCAGCCCCCGGGGAGCTAGCGGGCCGAATAGAGGCACAGATACGCAGTATTTT.

The chain uses TRBV7-2 and TRBJ2-1; tentative D call: TRBD2 (7 bases). Trimming stripped 0 bases from V and 5 bases from J, with 23 bases between. Germline CDR1 SGHTA, CDR2 FQGNSA. The CDR3 is 19 amino acids. The CDR3 DNA reads as TGTGCCAGCAGCTTAGCGCAGGGGAGGGCCTGTAGTGGTCACAATGAGCAGTTCTTC. Translation: CASSLAQGRACSGHNEQFF.

As for this clonotype: One base away lies a much larger clone, so this may be a sequencing read error. Lacking the conserved final phenylalanine or tryptophan, this CDR3 likely reflects a read error. This chain uses TRBV7-9 with TRBJ2-1; maybe TRBD2 (5 bases). Germline V lookup: CDR1 SEHNR, CDR2 FQNEAQ (reference sequence). Trimming left V 5 bases short and J 5 bases short, with 13 bases between. The CDR3 sequence is 14 residues long. The CDR3 nucleotides are TGTGCCAGCAGCCTAAAGGGAGACCACAATGAGCAGTTCTCC. Residues: CASSLKGDHNEQFS.

The table lists this clonotype with many counts. The chain uses TRBV24-1 and TRBJ1-5, with D possibly TRBD1 on 5 matching bases. Trimming removed 7 bases at V and 7 bases at J, with 16 bases between. This CDR3 has 14 residues. Germline V gene data show CDR1 as KGHDR and CDR2 as SFDVKD. The CDR3 DNA sequence: TGTGCCACCAGCCAGGGCAGGGTTTGGCAGCCCCAGCATTTT. As protein: CATSQGRVWQPQHF.

This clonotype has more than one count but fewer than ten. One base away lies a much larger clone, so this may be a sequencing read error. The CDR3 DNA is TGCAGTGCTAGAGGTCCGAATGAGCAGTCCTTC. Protein product: CSARGPNEQSF. This rearrangement joins TRBV20-1 to TRBJ2-1; no definite D call. The CDR3 is made up of 11 amino acids. From germline, CDR1 is DFQATT and CDR2 SNEGSKA (reference sequence).